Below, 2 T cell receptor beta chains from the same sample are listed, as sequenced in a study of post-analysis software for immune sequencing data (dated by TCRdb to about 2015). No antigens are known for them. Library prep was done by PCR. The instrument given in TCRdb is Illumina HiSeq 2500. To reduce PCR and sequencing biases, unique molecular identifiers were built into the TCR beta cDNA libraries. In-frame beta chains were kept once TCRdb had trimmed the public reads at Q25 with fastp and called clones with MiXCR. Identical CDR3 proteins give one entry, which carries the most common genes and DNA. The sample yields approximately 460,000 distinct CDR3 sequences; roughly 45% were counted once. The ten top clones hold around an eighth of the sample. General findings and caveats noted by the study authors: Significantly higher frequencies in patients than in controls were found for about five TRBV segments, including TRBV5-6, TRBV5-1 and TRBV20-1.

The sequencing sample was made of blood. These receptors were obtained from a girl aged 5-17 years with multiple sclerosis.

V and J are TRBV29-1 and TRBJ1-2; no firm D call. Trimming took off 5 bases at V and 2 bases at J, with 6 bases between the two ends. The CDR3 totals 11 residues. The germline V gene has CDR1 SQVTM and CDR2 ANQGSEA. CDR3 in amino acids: CSVLENYGYTF. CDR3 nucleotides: TGCAGCGTTTTGGAGAACTATGGCTACACCTTC. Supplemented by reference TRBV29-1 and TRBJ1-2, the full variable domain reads SAVISQKPSRDICQRGTSLTIQCQVDSQVTMMFWYRQQPGQSLTLIATANQGSEATYESGFVIDKFPISRPNLTFSTLTVSNMSPEDSSIYLCSVLENYGYTFGSGTRLTVV.

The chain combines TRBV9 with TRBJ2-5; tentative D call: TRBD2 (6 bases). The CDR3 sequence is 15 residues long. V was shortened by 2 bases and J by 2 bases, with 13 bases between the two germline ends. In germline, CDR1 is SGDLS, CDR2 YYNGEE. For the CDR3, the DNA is TGTGCCAGCAGCGTCGGAGGGGCAGAACAAGAGACCCAGTACTTC. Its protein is CASSVGGAEQETQYF.